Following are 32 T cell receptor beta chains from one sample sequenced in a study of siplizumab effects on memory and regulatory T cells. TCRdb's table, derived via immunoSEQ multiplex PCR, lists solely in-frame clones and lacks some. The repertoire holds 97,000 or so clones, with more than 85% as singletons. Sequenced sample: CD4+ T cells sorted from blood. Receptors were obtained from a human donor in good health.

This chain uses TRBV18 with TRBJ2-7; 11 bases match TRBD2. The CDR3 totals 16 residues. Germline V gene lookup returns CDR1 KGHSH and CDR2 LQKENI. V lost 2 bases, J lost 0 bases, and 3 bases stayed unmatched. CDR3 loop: CASSPRGLAASYEQYF. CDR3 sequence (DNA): TGTGCCAGCTCACCAAGGGGACTAGCGGCCTCCTACGAGCAGTACTTC.

The DNA of the CDR3 is TGTGCCAGCAGTTTATCTGGGGGAGGACTAGCCAAAAACATTCAGTACTTC. It specifies CASSLSGGGLAKNIQYF. The chain joins TRBV27 to TRBJ2-4; the D gene is possibly TRBD2 (6 bases). Between the trimmed V and J ends, which lost 0 bases and 0 bases, there was a span of 12 bases. The CDR3 consists of 17 residues. Germline assignment: CDR1 MNHEY and CDR2 SMNVEV (reference sequence).

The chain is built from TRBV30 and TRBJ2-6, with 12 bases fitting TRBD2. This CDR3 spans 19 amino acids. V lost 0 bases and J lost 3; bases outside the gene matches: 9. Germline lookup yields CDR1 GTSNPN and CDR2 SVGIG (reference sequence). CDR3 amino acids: CAWSVSLRLAGVGANVLTF. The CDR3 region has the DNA TGTGCCTGGAGTGTATCCCTCAGACTAGCGGGAGTTGGGGCCAACGTCCTGACTTTC.

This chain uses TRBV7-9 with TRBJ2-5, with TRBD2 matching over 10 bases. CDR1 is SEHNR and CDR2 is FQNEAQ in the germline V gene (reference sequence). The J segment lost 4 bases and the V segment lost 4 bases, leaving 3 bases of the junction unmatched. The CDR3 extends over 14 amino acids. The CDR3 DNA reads TGTGCCAGCAGCTCTAGCGGGAGAGGAGAGACCCAGTACTTC. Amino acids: CASSSSGRGETQYF. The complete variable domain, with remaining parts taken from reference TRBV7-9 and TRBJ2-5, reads DTGVSQNPRHKITKRGQNVTFRCDPISEHNRLYWYRQTLGQGPEFLTYFQNEAQLEKSRLLSDRFSAERPKGSFSTLEIQRTEQGDSAMYLCASSSSGRGETQYFGPGTRLLVL.

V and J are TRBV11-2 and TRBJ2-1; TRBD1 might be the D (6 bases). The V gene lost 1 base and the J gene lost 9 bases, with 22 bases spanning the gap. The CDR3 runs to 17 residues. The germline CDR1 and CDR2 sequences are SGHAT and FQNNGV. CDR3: CASSLVSIVRGPSEQFF. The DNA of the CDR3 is TGTGCCAGCAGCTTAGTTTCCATAGTCAGGGGCCCAAGTGAGCAGTTCTTC.

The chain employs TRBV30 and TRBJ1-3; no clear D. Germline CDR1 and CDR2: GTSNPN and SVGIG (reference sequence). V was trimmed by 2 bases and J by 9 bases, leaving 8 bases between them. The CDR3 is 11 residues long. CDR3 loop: CAWSQKSTIYF. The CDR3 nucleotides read TGTGCCTGGAGTCAAAAATCCACCATATATTTT.

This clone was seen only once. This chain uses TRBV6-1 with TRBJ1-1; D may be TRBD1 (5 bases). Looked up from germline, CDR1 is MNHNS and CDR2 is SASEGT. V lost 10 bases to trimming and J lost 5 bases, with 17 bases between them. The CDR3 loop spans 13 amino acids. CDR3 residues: CAIPRAGGTEAFF. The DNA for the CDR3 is TGTGCCATCCCGAGGGCTGGGGGAACTGAAGCTTTCTTT.

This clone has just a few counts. In DNA, the CDR3 is TGTGCCAGTAGTAACCGGGGTCGGCAGTATTTT. It specifies CASSNRGRQYF. V usage is TRBV19 and J usage is TRBJ2-3; the D gene is possibly TRBD2 (5 bases). The CDR3 extends over 11 amino acids. V lost 4 bases and J 11 bases, leaving 10 bases between the germline ends. Germline CDR1 LNHDA, CDR2 SQIVND (reference sequence).

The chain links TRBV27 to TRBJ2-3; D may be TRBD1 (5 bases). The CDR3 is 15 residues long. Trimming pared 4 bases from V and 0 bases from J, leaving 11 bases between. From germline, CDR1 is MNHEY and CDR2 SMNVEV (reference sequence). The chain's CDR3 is CASSSYGASTDTQYF. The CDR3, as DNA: TGTGCCAGCAGTTCCTATGGGGCTAGCACAGATACGCAGTATTTT.

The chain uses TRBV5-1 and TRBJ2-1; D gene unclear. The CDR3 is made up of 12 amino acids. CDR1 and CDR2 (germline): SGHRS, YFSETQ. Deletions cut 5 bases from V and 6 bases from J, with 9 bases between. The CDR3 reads CASSRDGNEQFF. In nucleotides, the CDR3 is TGCGCCAGCAGTAGGGATGGCAATGAGCAGTTCTTC.

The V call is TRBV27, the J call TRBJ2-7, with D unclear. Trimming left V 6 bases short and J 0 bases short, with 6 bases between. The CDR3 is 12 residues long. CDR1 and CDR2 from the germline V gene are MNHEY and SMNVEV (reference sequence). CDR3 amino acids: CASRASSYEQYF. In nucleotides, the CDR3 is TGTGCCAGCAGGGCGAGCTCCTACGAGCAGTACTTC.

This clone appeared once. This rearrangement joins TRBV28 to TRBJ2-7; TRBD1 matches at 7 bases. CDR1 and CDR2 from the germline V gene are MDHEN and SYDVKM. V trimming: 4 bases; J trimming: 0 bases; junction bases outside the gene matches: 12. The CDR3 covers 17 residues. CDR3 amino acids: CASSSRSRTGNSYEQYF. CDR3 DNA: TGTGCCAGCAGTTCTAGGTCCCGGACAGGTAACTCCTACGAGCAGTACTTC. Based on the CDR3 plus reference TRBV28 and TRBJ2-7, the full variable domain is DVKVTQSSRYLVKRTGEKVFLECVQDMDHENMFWYRQDPGLGLRLIYFSYDVKMKEKGDIPEGYSVSREKKERFSLILESASTNQTSMYLCASSSRSRTGNSYEQYFGPGTRLTVT.

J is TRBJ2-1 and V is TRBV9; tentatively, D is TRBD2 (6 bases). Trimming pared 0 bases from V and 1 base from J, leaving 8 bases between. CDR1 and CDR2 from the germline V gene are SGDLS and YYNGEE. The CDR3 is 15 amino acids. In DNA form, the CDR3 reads TGTGCCAGCAGCGTAGTCGGGACTTCCTACAATGAGCAGTTCTTC. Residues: CASSVVGTSYNEQFF.

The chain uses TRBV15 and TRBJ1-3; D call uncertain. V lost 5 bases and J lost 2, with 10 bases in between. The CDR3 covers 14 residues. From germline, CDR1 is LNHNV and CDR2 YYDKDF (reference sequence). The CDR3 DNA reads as TGTGCCACCAGCGAAATCGGGACTGGAAACACCATATATTTT. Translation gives CATSEIGTGNTIYF.

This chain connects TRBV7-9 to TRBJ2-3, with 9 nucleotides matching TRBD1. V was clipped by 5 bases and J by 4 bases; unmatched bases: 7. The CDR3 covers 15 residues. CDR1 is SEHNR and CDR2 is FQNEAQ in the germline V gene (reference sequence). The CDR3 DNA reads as TGTGCCAGCAGCATCCAACAGGGGGCGTCAGATACGCAGTATTTT. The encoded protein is CASSIQQGASDTQYF.

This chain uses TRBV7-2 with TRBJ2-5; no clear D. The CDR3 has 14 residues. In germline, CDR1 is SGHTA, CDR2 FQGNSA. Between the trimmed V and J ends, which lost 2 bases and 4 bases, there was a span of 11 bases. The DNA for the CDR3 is TGTGCCAGCAGCTTACTCCTAGTCCCAGAGACCCAGTACTTC. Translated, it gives CASSLLLVPETQYF. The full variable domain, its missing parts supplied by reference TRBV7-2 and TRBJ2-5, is GAGVSQSPSNKVTEKGKDVELRCDPISGHTALYWYRQSLGQGLEFLIYFQGNSAPDKSGLPSDRFSAERTGGSVSTLTIQRTQQEDSAVYLCASSLLLVPETQYFGPGTRLLVL.

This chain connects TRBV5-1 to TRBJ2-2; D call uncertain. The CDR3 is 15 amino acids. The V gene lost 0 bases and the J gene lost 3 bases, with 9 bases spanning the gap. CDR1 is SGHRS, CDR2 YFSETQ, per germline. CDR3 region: CASSLVGRDTGELFF. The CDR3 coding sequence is TGCGCCAGCAGCTTGGTCGGGCGAGACACCGGGGAGCTGTTTTTT.

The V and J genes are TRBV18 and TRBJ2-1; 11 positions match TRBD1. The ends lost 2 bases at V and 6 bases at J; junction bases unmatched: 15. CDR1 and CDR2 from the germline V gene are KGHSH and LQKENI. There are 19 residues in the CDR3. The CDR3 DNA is TGTGCCAGCTCACCAAGGACAGGGGGCAACTCGCGATCCCCCAATGAGCAGTTCTTC. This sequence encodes CASSPRTGGNSRSPNEQFF.

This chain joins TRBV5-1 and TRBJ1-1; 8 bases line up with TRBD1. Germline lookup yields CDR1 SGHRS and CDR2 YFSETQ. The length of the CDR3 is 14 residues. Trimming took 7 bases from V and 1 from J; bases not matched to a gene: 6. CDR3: CASGTGGWNTEAFF. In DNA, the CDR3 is TGCGCCAGCGGAACAGGGGGATGGAACACTGAAGCTTTCTTT.

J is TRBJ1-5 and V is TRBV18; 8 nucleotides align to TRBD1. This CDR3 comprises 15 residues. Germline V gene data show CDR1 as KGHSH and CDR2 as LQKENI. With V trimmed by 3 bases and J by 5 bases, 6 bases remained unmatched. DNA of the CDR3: TGTGCCAGCTCACCTTACCAGGGGGCCTATCAGCCCCAGCATTTT. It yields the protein CASSPYQGAYQPQHF.

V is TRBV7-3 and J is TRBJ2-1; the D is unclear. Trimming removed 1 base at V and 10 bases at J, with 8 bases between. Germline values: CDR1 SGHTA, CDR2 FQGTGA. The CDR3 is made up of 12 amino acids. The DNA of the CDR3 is TGTGCCAGCAGCTTAAGTGGTAGGGAGCAGTTCTTC. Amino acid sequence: CASSLSGREQFF.

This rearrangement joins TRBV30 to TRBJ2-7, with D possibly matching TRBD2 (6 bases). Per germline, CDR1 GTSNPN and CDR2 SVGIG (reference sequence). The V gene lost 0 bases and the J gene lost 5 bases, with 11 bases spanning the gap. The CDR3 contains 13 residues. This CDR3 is CAWSVWRAHEQYF. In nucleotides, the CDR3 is TGTGCCTGGAGTGTCTGGAGGGCCCACGAGCAGTACTTC.

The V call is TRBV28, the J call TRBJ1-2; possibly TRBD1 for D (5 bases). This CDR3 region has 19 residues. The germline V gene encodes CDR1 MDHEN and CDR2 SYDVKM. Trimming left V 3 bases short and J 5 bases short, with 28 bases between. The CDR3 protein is CASSFPLGHLTSAYYGYTF. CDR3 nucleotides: TGTGCCAGCAGTTTTCCACTCGGACATCTCACTTCGGCCTATTATGGCTACACCTTC.

CDR3 sequence (DNA): TGTGCCAGCAGCTTAGTAGGACCCACTGATACGCAGTATTTT. It codes for CASSLVGPTDTQYF. The V call is TRBV7-9, the J call TRBJ2-3; D ambiguous. The CDR3 is 14 residues long. Germline CDR1 reads SEHNR; CDR2 reads FQNEAQ (reference sequence). Trimming stripped 1 base from V and 6 bases from J, with 11 bases between.

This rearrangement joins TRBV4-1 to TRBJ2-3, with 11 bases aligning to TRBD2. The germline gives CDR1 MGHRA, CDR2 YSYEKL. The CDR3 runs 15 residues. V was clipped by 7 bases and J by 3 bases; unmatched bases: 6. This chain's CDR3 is CASKRLAGGTDTQYF. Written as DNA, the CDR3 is TGCGCCAGCAAACGTCTAGCGGGAGGAACAGATACGCAGTATTTT.

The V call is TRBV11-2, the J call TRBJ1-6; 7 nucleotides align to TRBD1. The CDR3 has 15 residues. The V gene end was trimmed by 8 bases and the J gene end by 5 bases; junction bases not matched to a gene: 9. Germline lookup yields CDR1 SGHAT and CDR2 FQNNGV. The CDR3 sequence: CASSETGQNNSPLHF. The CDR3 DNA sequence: TGTGCCAGCTCGGAAACGGGACAGAATAATTCACCCCTCCACTTT. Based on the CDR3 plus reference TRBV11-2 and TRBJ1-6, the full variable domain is EAGVAQSPRYKIIEKRQSVAFWCNPISGHATLYWYQQILGQGPKLLIQFQNNGVVDDSQLPKDRFSAERLKGVDSTLKIQPAKLEDSAVYLCASSETGQNNSPLHFGNGTRLTVT.

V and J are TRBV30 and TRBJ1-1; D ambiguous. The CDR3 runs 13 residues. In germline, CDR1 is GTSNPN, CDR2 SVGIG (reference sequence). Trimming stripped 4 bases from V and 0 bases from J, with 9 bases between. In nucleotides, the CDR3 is TGTGCCTGGACCCCACCTATGAACACTGAAGCTTTCTTT. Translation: CAWTPPMNTEAFF.

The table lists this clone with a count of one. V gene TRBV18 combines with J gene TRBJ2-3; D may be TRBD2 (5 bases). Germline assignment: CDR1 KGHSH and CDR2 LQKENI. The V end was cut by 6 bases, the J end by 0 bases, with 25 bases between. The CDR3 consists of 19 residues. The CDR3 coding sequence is TGTGCCAGCTCCCCCTTGGGCAGGACTTCCAGAACTAGCACAGATACGCAGTATTTT. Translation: CASSPLGRTSRTSTDTQYF.

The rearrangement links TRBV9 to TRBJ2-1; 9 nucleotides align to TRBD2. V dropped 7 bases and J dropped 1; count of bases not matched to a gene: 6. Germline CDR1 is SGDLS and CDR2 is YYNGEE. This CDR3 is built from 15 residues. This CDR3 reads CASSLAGDSYNEQFF. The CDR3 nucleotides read TGTGCCAGCTCCTTAGCGGGAGATTCCTACAATGAGCAGTTCTTC.

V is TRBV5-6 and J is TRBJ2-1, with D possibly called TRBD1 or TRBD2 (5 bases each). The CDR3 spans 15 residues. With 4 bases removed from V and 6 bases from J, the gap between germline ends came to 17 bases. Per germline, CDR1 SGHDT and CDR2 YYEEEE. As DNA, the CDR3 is TGTGCCAGCAGCCCCCGGGACCGAAAGATCAATGAGCAGTTCTTC. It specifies CASSPRDRKINEQFF. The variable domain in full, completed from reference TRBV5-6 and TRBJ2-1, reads DAGVTQSPTHLIKTRGQQVTLRCSPKSGHDTVSWYQQALGQGPQFIFQYYEEEERQRGNFPDRFSGHQFPNYSSELNVNALLLGDSALYLCASSPRDRKINEQFFGPGTRLTVL.

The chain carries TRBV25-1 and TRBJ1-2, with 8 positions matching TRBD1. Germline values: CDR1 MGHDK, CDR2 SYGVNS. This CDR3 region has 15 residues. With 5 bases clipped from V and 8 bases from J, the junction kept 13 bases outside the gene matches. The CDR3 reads CASSSKTGDPKGYTF. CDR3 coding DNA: TGTGCCAGCAGTTCTAAGACAGGGGACCCTAAGGGCTACACCTTC.

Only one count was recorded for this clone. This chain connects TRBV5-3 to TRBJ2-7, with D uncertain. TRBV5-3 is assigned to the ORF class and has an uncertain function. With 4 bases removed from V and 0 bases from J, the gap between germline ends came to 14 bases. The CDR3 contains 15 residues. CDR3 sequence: CARSALMGSSYEQYF. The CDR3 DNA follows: TGTGCCAGAAGCGCCTTAATGGGGTCCTCCTACGAGCAGTACTTC.